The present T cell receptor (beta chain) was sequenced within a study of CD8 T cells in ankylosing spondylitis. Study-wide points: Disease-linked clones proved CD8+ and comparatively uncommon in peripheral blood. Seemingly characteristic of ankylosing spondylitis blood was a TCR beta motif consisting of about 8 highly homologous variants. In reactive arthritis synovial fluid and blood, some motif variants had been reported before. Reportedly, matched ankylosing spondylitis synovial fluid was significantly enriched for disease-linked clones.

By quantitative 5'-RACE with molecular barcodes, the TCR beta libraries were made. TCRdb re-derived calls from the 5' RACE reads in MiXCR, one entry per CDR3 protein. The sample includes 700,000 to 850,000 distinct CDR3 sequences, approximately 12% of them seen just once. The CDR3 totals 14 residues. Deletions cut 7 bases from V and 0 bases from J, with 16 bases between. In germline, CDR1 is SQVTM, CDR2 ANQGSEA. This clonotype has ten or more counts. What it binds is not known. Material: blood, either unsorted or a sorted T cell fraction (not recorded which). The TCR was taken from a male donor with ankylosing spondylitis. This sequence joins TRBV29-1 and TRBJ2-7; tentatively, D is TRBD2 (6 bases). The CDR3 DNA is TGCAGCGCCAGGAGGGACGGAAGCTCCTACGAGCAGTACTTC. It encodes CSARRDGSSYEQYF.